What follows describes a single TCR beta chain. Which antigen it targets is not known. Qualities for individual bases were not recorded, and no much larger clone is one base off. The sample belongs to a study of T cells in localized non-small cell lung cancer (dated by TCRdb to about 2020). With regard to the full study: The study analyzed T cell repertoires of 200 to 250 early-stage NSCLC patients, comparing tumors and uninvolved tumor-adjacent lungs. The cohort comprised approximately 240 treatment-naïve NSCLC patients with resected, localized lung tumors. The mean age of the NSCLC patients was roughly 63 years, with roughly 120 men and around 100 women. Findings and caveats that apply to the study as a whole: The highest T cell clonality was observed in uninvolved tumor-adjacent lung, where clonality exceeded that of tumor, suggesting that antigenic responses were more focused in uninvolved tumor-adjacent lung. Of the top 100 tumor clones, a median of about 53 were detected in paired uninvolved adjacent lung; some 28 were also among that lung's top 100. Because multi-region sequencing of the tumors was not done, intratumor heterogeneity could not be ruled out. Because the study design was exploratory, TCR variables were selected using unadjusted p-values without false-discovery rate correction. Higher T cell density in blood was associated with longer overall survival, whereas higher clonality in adjacent lung was associated with shorter survival.

As encoded in the germline V gene, CDR1 is WSHSY while CDR2 is SAAADI. From the cysteine through the phenylalanine, the CDR3 covers 18 amino acids. The retained sequence is limited to the CDR3, 54 bases, with the frame set at the first base. The junction shows trimming of 6 bases on V and 1 base on J, plus 22 bases between the germline ends. Two independent pathologists confirmed that the uninvolved adjacent lung, which was taken at least 2 cm from the tumor margin, was free of atypia. At diagnosis, peripheral blood, uninvolved tumor-adjacent lung and tumor were collected and stored as a combination of fresh-frozen and FFPE material. The immunoSEQ Assay was used to sequence TCR beta CDR3 regions from DNA. The source study handled its data this way. To compute T cell density, TCR beta template counts were normalized to usable DNA, which was estimated by amplifying housekeeping genes. The preseqR package was used to estimate richness by extrapolating to 400,000 templates for PBMC samples and to 120,000 templates for tissue samples. Clonality was defined by subtracting Pielou's evenness from one. Tissue-enriched TCRs were identified by differential abundance testing using productive amino-acid clonotypes, minimum total count 5 and alpha 0.1. The Jaccard Index and the Morisita Overlap Index were used to quantify repertoire overlap between compartments. TCR beta CDR3s were clustered by GLIPH together with public tetramer-defined viral CDR3s, and at least three viral sequences plus V-gene enrichment were required for viral motifs. TCRdb's version of the immuneACCESS table is confined to in-frame rearrangements and falls short of the full clone set. An unresolved V gene accounts for under half of the shortfall where checked; the remainder is of unknown origin. That table furnishes V, J and clone size, whereas the DNA furnished D and trimming. This sample comprises about 3,700 clones, approximately 30% of them detected only once. 6% to 8% of the sample lies in the top ten.

This sample comprised normal lung tissue next to the tumor, obtained before any cancer treatment. The clonotype was recovered from a woman aged 35-75 years with stage I lung adenocarcinoma. The rearranged chain carries TRBV10-2 and TRBJ1-5; TRBD1 is perhaps the D gene, given 5 matching bases. CDR3 sequence: CASRVFQGRRKSNQPQHF. The base sequence is TGCGCCAGCAGGGTTTTCCAGGGCCGTCGGAAAAGCAATCAGCCCCAGCATTTT.